Shown below are 26 T cell receptor beta chains from a single sample sequenced in a study of T cell responses to AZD1222 COVID-19 vaccine. Sequencing was performed with immunoSEQ multiplex PCR; in TCRdb, only in-frame clones are kept and a portion is missing. Counted here are 150,000 to 200,000 clones, around 87% occurring once; the ten biggest clones make up about 3%. Sequences were derived from peripheral blood, sampled on day 0 of MenACWY control vaccination. The origin of the receptors is an adult in good health.

This chain connects TRBV4-1 to TRBJ2-7; 7 positions match TRBD1. The germline gives CDR1 MGHRA, CDR2 YSYEKL. The CDR3 is 16 amino acids. Trimming at V came to 0 bases and at J to 7 bases, leaving 12 bases not matched to a gene. CDR3 bases: TGCGCCAGCAGCCAAGATGAGGGGGCATCCAAGGGGGAGCAGTACTTC. As protein: CASSQDEGASKGEQYF.

The count of this clone is one. The chain is built from TRBV7-9 and TRBJ2-5; a possible D gene is TRBD1 (5 bases). With 3 bases removed from V and 1 base from J, the gap between germline ends came to 9 bases. CDR3 length: 14 residues. Germline CDR1 and CDR2: SEHNR and FQNEAQ (reference sequence). In DNA, the CDR3 is TGTGCCAGCAGCTTGGGGCAGCTCCAAGAGACCCAGTACTTC. Translation: CASSLGQLQETQYF.

This clone occurred once. This chain connects TRBV6-2 or TRBV6-3 to TRBJ2-3, with D unclear. Germline V CDR1 and CDR2: MNHEY, SVGEGT. V shed 1 base and J shed 6 bases, with 11 bases lying between them. The CDR3 totals 14 residues. CDR3 region: CASSYWAGSDTQYF. CDR3 DNA sequence: TGTGCCAGCAGTTACTGGGCAGGATCGGATACGCAGTATTTT.

This chain connects TRBV6-5 to TRBJ2-7; 10 nucleotides line up with TRBD2. V was clipped by 7 bases and J by 1 base; unmatched bases: 4. Germline values: CDR1 MNHEY, CDR2 SVGAGI. The length of the CDR3 is 14 residues. CDR3 in DNA: TGTGCCAGCAAGCTAGCGGGGGATTCCTACGAGCAGTACTTC. It encodes CASKLAGDSYEQYF.

The chain joins TRBV24-1 to TRBJ1-2, with a tentative D call TRBD1 (5 bases). The CDR3 contains 14 residues. V was cut by 3 bases and J by 2 bases, with 9 bases left in between. CDR1 and CDR2 (germline): KGHDR, SFDVKD. The chain's CDR3 is CATSDGPGNYGYTF. The CDR3 DNA reads TGTGCCACCAGTGATGGCCCAGGGAACTATGGCTACACCTTC.

The V call is TRBV6-2 or TRBV6-3, the J call TRBJ1-1; TRBD1 agrees at 7 bases. The CDR3 loop spans 17 amino acids. V lost 2 bases, J lost 0 bases, and 9 bases stayed unmatched. CDR1 and CDR2 from the germline V gene are MNHEY and SVGEGT. For the CDR3, the DNA is TGTGCCAGCAGTTACCTAGACAGGGAAACCATGAACACTGAAGCTTTCTTT. Amino acid sequence: CASSYLDRETMNTEAFF.

V and J are TRBV14 and TRBJ2-4; D not certain. The V and J ends lost 0 bases and 8 bases respectively, with 8 bases between them. Germline V lookup: CDR1 SGHDN, CDR2 FVKESK. The CDR3 is 13 amino acids. The CDR3 is CASSQDNRYIQYF. CDR3 bases: TGTGCCAGCAGCCAAGATAATCGGTACATTCAGTACTTC.

The chain combines TRBV4-1 with TRBJ2-2; D gene ambiguous. Germline V CDR1 and CDR2: MGHRA, YSYEKL. Between the trimmed V and J ends, which lost 3 bases and 2 bases, there was a span of 7 bases. This CDR3 contains 14 residues. This CDR3 reads CASSQARNTGELFF. CDR3 sequence (DNA): TGCGCCAGCAGCCAGGCCCGCAACACCGGGGAGCTGTTTTTT.

The V and J genes are TRBV7-2 and TRBJ1-5; no clear D. CDR3 length: 13 amino acids. CDR1 is SGHTA, CDR2 FQGNSA, per germline. V was shortened by 1 base and J by 5 bases, with 6 bases between the two germline ends. Here the CDR3 reads CASSLVDHQPQHF. CDR3 coding DNA: TGTGCCAGCAGCTTAGTAGACCATCAGCCCCAGCATTTT.

Points on this clone: Within the sample, other DNA sequences also encode this same CDR3. The chain is built from TRBV19 and TRBJ2-2, with D uncertain. In germline, CDR1 is LNHDA, CDR2 SQIVND (reference sequence). The CDR3 extends over 15 amino acids. The V gene lost 2 bases and the J gene lost 1 base, with 8 bases spanning the gap. This CDR3 reads CASSILAGNTGELFF. The CDR3 DNA reads TGTGCCAGTAGTATATTAGCCGGGAACACCGGGGAGCTGTTTTTT.

The CDR3 region has the DNA TGTGCCAGCAGATCAGGGGGCGGAATCTATGGCTACACCTTC. As protein: CASRSGGGIYGYTF. The rearrangement links TRBV28 to TRBJ1-2; 8 nucleotides line up with TRBD1. The CDR3 runs to 14 residues. Trimming took 6 bases from V and 4 from J; bases not matched to a gene: 7. The germline V gene has CDR1 MDHEN and CDR2 SYDVKM.

The J gene is TRBJ1-4, the V gene TRBV5-6; 10 bases line up with TRBD1. After removal of 0 bases from V and 7 bases from J, the junction contained 3 bases not matched to a gene. The CDR3 spans 15 residues. CDR1 is SGHDT, CDR2 YYEEEE, per germline. The CDR3 DNA reads as TGTGCCAGCAGCTTGGGACAGGGGGCCAGTGAAAAACTGTTTTTT. It codes for CASSLGQGASEKLFF.

V and J are TRBV23-1 and TRBJ2-3, with 15 bases aligning to TRBD2. TRBV23-1 falls under the ORF class, with uncertain function. This CDR3 is built from 23 residues. V gave up 10 bases and J gave up 10 bases; unmatched junction bases: 36. The CDR3 loop is CATQRIESRTSGRAFRWVLAQYF. The CDR3 coding sequence is TGCGCCACCCAAAGGATCGAATCCCGGACTAGCGGGAGGGCCTTCCGATGGGTGTTGGCGCAGTATTTT.

The chain has TRBV6-2 or TRBV6-3 and TRBJ1-5; D might be TRBD1 (6 bases). Per germline, CDR1 MNHEY and CDR2 SVGEGT. Trimming shortened V by 2 bases and J by 11 bases, and 13 bases separated the two germline ends. CDR3 length: 13 residues. The CDR3 spells CASSYVQRGSQHF. DNA for the CDR3: TGTGCCAGCAGTTACGTACAGAGGGGGTCCCAGCATTTT.

The chain joins TRBV18 to TRBJ2-7; D is perhaps TRBD1 (7 bases). CDR1 and CDR2 from the germline V gene are KGHSH and LQKENI. CDR3 length: 14 amino acids. Deletions cut 2 bases from V and 5 bases from J, with 13 bases between. The CDR3 sequence is CASSPGQGGNEQYF. The CDR3 DNA reads TGTGCCAGCTCACCAGGTCAGGGGGGTAACGAGCAGTACTTC.

V usage is TRBV5-1 and J usage is TRBJ1-6; D is unresolved. There are 16 residues in the CDR3. Germline CDR1 and CDR2: SGHRS and YFSETQ. Trimming left V 1 base short and J 3 bases short, with 11 bases between. DNA of the CDR3: TGCGCCAGCAGCTTGAGGGAATTCGGCTATAATTCACCCCTCCACTTT. As protein: CASSLREFGYNSPLHF.

This chain connects TRBV12-3 or TRBV12-4 to TRBJ1-1; no clear D. V was cut by 2 bases and J by 3 bases, with 7 bases left in between. The CDR3 has 13 residues. CDR3 nucleotides: TGTGCCAGCAGTTTAAACAGCCACACTGAAGCTTTCTTT. Translation: CASSLNSHTEAFF.

This clone was recorded once. This rearrangement joins TRBV5-5 to TRBJ1-4; no clear D gene. Between the trimmed V and J ends, which lost 0 bases and 0 bases, there was a span of 6 bases. CDR1 is SGHKS and CDR2 is YYEKEE in the germline V gene (reference sequence). The CDR3 extends over 15 amino acids. In DNA, the CDR3 is TGTGCCAGCAGCTTGGACGGAGCAACTAATGAAAAACTGTTTTTT. Protein sequence: CASSLDGATNEKLFF.

The rearrangement uses TRBV7-3 and TRBJ2-1, with D perhaps matching TRBD1 (6 bases). CDR1 is SGHTA and CDR2 is FQGTGA in the germline V gene. The CDR3 spans 13 residues. V was trimmed by 3 bases and J by 8 bases, leaving 11 bases between them. The CDR3 here is CASSFGRGDEQFF. In nucleotides, the CDR3 is TGTGCCAGCAGCTTTGGCAGGGGCGATGAGCAGTTCTTC. Using reference TRBV7-3 and TRBJ2-1 for the parts outside the CDR3, the full variable domain is GAGVSQTPSNKVTEKGKYVELRCDPISGHTALYWYRQSLGQGPEFLIYFQGTGAADDSGLPNDRFFAVRPEGSVSTLKIQRTERGDSAVYLCASSFGRGDEQFFGPGTRLTVL.

The rearrangement joins TRBV2 to TRBJ1-2; D remains ambiguous. Trimming removed 3 bases from V and 4 bases from J, with 12 bases in between. This CDR3 is built from 14 residues. Germline V CDR1 and CDR2: SNHLY, FYNNEI. The CDR3 protein is CASSDNKGLYGYTF. DNA for the CDR3: TGTGCCAGCAGTGACAATAAGGGCCTCTATGGCTACACCTTC.

This clone has ten or more counts. The chain has TRBV25-1 and TRBJ1-2; 9 bases are a match to TRBD1. CDR1 MGHDK and CDR2 SYGVNS come from the germline V gene. The CDR3 covers 14 residues. V shed 3 bases, J shed 4 bases, and the junction held 3 bases outside the gene matches. The CDR3 DNA sequence: TGTGCCAGCAGTGACCGGGACAGGGCCTATGGCTACACCTTC. Translated, it gives CASSDRDRAYGYTF.

This CDR3 is CASSQDPVGSGNTIYF. CDR3 coding DNA: TGCGCCAGCAGCCAAGACCCGGTTGGCTCTGGAAACACCATATATTTT. The chain carries TRBV4-1 and TRBJ1-3; D unclear. Trimming cost V 0 bases and J 0 bases, with 9 bases left between them. CDR1 and CDR2 from the germline V gene are MGHRA and YSYEKL. There are 16 residues in the CDR3.

As DNA, the CDR3 is TGCGCCAGCAGCTTGCAGGACCCGGGCACCGGGGAGCTGTTTTTT. Its protein is CASSLQDPGTGELFF. The chain employs TRBV5-1 and TRBJ2-2; D not certain. V gave up 1 base and J gave up 4 bases, with 11 bases separating them. In germline, CDR1 is SGHRS, CDR2 YFSETQ. CDR3 length: 15 residues.

V usage is TRBV18 and J usage is TRBJ2-1; D is ambiguous. Germline CDR1 is KGHSH and CDR2 is LQKENI. This CDR3 is 13 amino acids long. The germline V and J ends were trimmed by 0 bases and 2 bases, with 2 bases remaining between them. Written as DNA, the CDR3 is TGTGCCAGCTCACCACCGGCCTACAATGAGCAGTTCTTC. This sequence encodes CASSPPAYNEQFF. Combining the CDR3 with reference TRBV18 and TRBJ2-1 gives the whole variable domain NAGVMQNPRHLVRRRGQEARLRCSPMKGHSHVYWYRQLPEEGLKFMVYLQKENIIDESGMPKERFSAEFPKEGPSILRIQQVVRGDSAAYFCASSPPAYNEQFFGPGTRLTVL.

This clone has a handful of counts. CDR3 nucleotides: TGTGCCAGCAGTTCCCCGGGACAGGTAAACGAGCAGTACTTC. Translated, it gives CASSSPGQVNEQYF. The chain couples TRBV28 to TRBJ2-7; 8 positions agree with TRBD1. The CDR3 extends over 14 amino acids. From germline, CDR1 is MDHEN and CDR2 SYDVKM. The V and J ends lost 4 bases and 5 bases, in that order; junction bases with no gene match: 7.

This chain uses TRBV9 with TRBJ2-5, with 8 positions matching TRBD1. The CDR3 runs to 14 residues. CDR1 and CDR2 from the germline V gene are SGDLS and YYNGEE. With 2 bases clipped from V and 3 bases from J, the junction kept 3 bases outside the gene matches. CDR3 sequence (DNA): TGTGCCAGCAGCGTCGGACAGGGTAAAGAGACCCAGTACTTC. Translated: CASSVGQGKETQYF.